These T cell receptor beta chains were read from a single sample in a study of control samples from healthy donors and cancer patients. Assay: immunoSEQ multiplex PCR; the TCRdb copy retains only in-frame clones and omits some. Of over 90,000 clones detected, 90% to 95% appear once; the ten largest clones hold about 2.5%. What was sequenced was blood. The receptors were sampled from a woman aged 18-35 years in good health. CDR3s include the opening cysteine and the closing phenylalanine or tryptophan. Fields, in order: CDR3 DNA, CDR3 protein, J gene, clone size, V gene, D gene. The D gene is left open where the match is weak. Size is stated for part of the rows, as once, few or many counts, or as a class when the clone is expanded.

TGTGCCAGTAGTATAGTAGGGCTAGCGGGAGGGGTGTCCTACAATGAGCAGTTCTTC	CASSIVGLAGGVSYNEQFF	TRBJ2-1	-	TRBV19	TRBD2
TGCGCCAGCACGGCTGGCGGGACCACAGATACGCAGTATTTT	CASTAGGTTDTQYF	TRBJ2-3	-	TRBV10-2	-
TGTGCCAGCAGCCAAGTTCGTGGGAACACTGAAGCTTTCTTT	CASSQVRGNTEAFF	TRBJ1-1	-	TRBV14	-
TGTGCCAGCGGGGGACAGGGGAATGAAAAACTGTTTTTT	CASGGQGNEKLFF	TRBJ1-4	-	TRBV2	TRBD1
TGTGCCAGTAGTACGCCCTGGGAAGGCGATGAGCAGTTCTTC	CASSTPWEGDEQFF	TRBJ2-1	-	TRBV19	-
TGTGCCAGCAGCCGGGCACTGGGGGCGTCGAACACCGGGGAGCTGTTTTTT	CASSRALGASNTGELFF	TRBJ2-2	-	TRBV7-9	-
TGTGCCAGCAGTGGCAATGTGGAGACCCAGTACTTC	CASSGNVETQYF	TRBJ2-5	-	TRBV28	-
TGTGCCAGCAGCGAGGGAGGAGGGGTAGGGGAAAAACTGTTTTTT	CASSEGGGVGEKLFF	TRBJ1-4	-	TRBV9	-
TGTGCCAGCAGCGTAGGCACCCTAGGAAACACTGAAGCTTTCTTT	CASSVGTLGNTEAFF	TRBJ1-1	once	TRBV9	-
TGTGCCTGGAGTGTACATAGAGGCACTGAAGCTTTCTTT	CAWSVHRGTEAFF	TRBJ1-1	-	TRBV30	-
TGTGCCACCAGTTATTGGGACACCGGGGAGCTGTTTTTT	CATSYWDTGELFF	TRBJ2-2	-	TRBV24-1	-
TGTGCCAGCTCGCGGACAGGGAGTGATGGAAACACCATATATTTT	CASSRTGSDGNTIYF	TRBJ1-3	-	TRBV18	TRBD1
TGTGCCAGCAGCCCAACAGGGACCCTAAACTATGGCTACACCTTC	CASSPTGTLNYGYTF	TRBJ1-2	-	TRBV3-1/TRBV3-2	-
TGTGCAACGAGGTTAGAGGGGGCGCGTGGAAACACCATATATTTT	CATRLEGARGNTIYF	TRBJ1-3	-	TRBV6-5	TRBD1
TGCAGCGTTGAGGGAACTAGCGGGGGTGTGGGGGAGCTGTTTTTT	CSVEGTSGGVGELFF	TRBJ2-2	-	TRBV29-1	TRBD2
TGTGCCAGCAGTAGGGGTAGACAGGTTTGGGACACTGAAGCTTTCTTT	CASSRGRQVWDTEAFF	TRBJ1-1	-	TRBV6-2/TRBV6-3	-
TGTGCCAGCAGCCTTGAAAGGAATACGCAGTATTTT	CASSLERNTQYF	TRBJ2-3	-	TRBV5-6	-
TGTGCCAGCAGCTTTAGACTAGAGGGCGAGACCCAGTACTTC	CASSFRLEGETQYF	TRBJ2-5	-	TRBV5-4	-
TGTGCCAGCAGCTCCCGGACAGGGGAGAGCGGGGAGCTGTTTTTT	CASSSRTGESGELFF	TRBJ2-2	-	TRBV7-9	TRBD1
TGTGCCAGCCTGAACCGGGATTACACAGATACGCAGTATTTT	CASLNRDYTDTQYF	TRBJ2-3	-	TRBV16	-
TGTGCCAGCAGCCAAGAAAGCGGGCCAACCTACGAGCAGTACTTC	CASSQESGPTYEQYF	TRBJ2-7	few	TRBV4-2	-
TGTGCTAGTGGTTTGCCCGGGACAGGGCTATCCTACGAGCAGTACTTC	CASGLPGTGLSYEQYF	TRBJ2-7	-	TRBV12-5	TRBD1
TGTGCCAGCAGCCCGACCCGCAGGTTTAGCAATCAGCCCCAGCATTTT	CASSPTRRFSNQPQHF	TRBJ1-5	-	TRBV28	-
TGCAGCGCCGGACAGAGATCCTACGAGCAGTACTTC	CSAGQRSYEQYF	TRBJ2-7	-	TRBV29-1	-
TGTGCCAGTACAGGAGGGGCGCAGTGGACGGATACGCAGTATTTT	CASTGGAQWTDTQYF	TRBJ2-3	-	TRBV5-4	-
TGTGCCAGCAGCGGCTCTAGCGGGAGATACGAGCAGTACTTC	CASSGSSGRYEQYF	TRBJ2-7	-	TRBV7-9	TRBD2
TGTGCCAGCAGCTTAGCGGGAGGAGCAGATACGCAGTATTTT	CASSLAGGADTQYF	TRBJ2-3	-	TRBV7-3	TRBD2
TGTGCCACCAGTGATTCCTCGGGACGTCACTATGGCTACACCTTC	CATSDSSGRHYGYTF	TRBJ1-2	few	TRBV24-1	-
TGTGCCAGCAGCTTGGCCGGCGGACACACAGATACGCAGTATTTT	CASSLAGGHTDTQYF	TRBJ2-3	-	TRBV5-4	-
TGTGCCAGCAGTGTAGAGGTAGGGGTCGGCAATCAGCCCCAGCATTTT	CASSVEVGVGNQPQHF	TRBJ1-5	-	TRBV6-1	-
TGTGCCAGCAGCTTCGGACAGGGTACAGATACGCAGTATTTT	CASSFGQGTDTQYF	TRBJ2-3	-	TRBV5-5	TRBD1
TGTGCCAGCAGCCACAGGGGGCCTTCCTACGAGCAGTACTTC	CASSHRGPSYEQYF	TRBJ2-7	-	TRBV27	TRBD1
TGTGCCAGCAGTGAAGCACAGGGCCCCGAGGAGCTGTTTTTT	CASSEAQGPEELFF	TRBJ2-2	-	TRBV6-4	-
TGTGCCAGCAGTGAACAGGGGGGGAACACTGAAGCTTTCTTT	CASSEQGGNTEAFF	TRBJ1-1	-	TRBV6-1	TRBD1
TGTGCCAGCAGTTTATTCTCTCAGGGATGGTCACCCCTCCACTTT	CASSLFSQGWSPLHF	TRBJ1-6	-	TRBV27	-
TGTGCCAGCAGCTACAGCTCTGAGAACACTGAAGCTTTCTTT	CASSYSSENTEAFF	TRBJ1-1	-	TRBV7-8	-
TGTGCCAGCAGTTCCCCGTTCTTC	CASSSPFF	TRBJ2-1	-	TRBV6-6	-
TGTGCCAGCAGTCCAGGGCGGGGGAGAAGCTATGGCTACACCTTC	CASSPGRGRSYGYTF	TRBJ1-2	-	TRBV27	-
TGTGCCAGCAGCTTGGGACCGGGGGCCTTGAACACTGAAGCTTTCTTT	CASSLGPGALNTEAFF	TRBJ1-1	-	TRBV5-6	-
TGTGCCAGCGCCGCACAGGGCCGTCTAAATTCACCCCTCCACTTT	CASAAQGRLNSPLHF	TRBJ1-6	-	TRBV19	-
TGTGCCAGCAGCGTGCAACAGGGGGGTTACACCATATATTTT	CASSVQQGGYTIYF	TRBJ1-3	-	TRBV9	TRBD1
TGTGCCAGCTCACCAGGGCAGGGGGAGGCAGCTTTCTTT	CASSPGQGEAAFF	TRBJ1-1	-	TRBV18	TRBD1
TGTGCCAGTAGTATTGGACACTATAGCAATCAGCCCCAGCATTTT	CASSIGHYSNQPQHF	TRBJ1-5	-	TRBV19	-
TGTGCCAGCAGCGAAGAAGGGACCCAGTACTTC	CASSEEGTQYF	TRBJ2-5	-	TRBV2	-
TGTGCCAGCAGTTACACCTCGAACACTGAAGCTTTCTTT	CASSYTSNTEAFF	TRBJ1-1	-	TRBV6-5	-
TGTGCCAGCAGTCCACAAGCCTTAAATGAAAAACTGTTTTTT	CASSPQALNEKLFF	TRBJ1-4	-	TRBV2	-
TGTGCCAGCAGTCCCATGCAGGGGGCGAAGACCCAGTACTTC	CASSPMQGAKTQYF	TRBJ2-5	-	TRBV6-5	TRBD1
TGTGCCATCAGTGAGTCACGGGCGGCAGATACGCAGTATTTT	CAISESRAADTQYF	TRBJ2-3	-	TRBV10-3	-
TGTGCCAGCAGCAAAGGGGCTCGAGAGGGGGCGCTTGATCAGCCCCAGCATTTT	CASSKGAREGALDQPQHF	TRBJ1-5	-	TRBV21-1	-